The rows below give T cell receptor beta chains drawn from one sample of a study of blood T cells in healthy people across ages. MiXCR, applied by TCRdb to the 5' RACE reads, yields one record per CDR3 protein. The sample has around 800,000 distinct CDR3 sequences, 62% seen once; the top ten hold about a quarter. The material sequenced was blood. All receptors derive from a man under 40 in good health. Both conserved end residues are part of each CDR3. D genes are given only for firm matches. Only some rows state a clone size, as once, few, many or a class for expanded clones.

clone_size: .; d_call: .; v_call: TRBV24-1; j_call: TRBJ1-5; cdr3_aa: CATSQGQLHQPQHF; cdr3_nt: TGTGCCACCAGCCAAGGACAGCTCCATCAGCCCCAGCATTTT
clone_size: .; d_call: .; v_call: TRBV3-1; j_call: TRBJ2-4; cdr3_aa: CASSQAGGTAKNIQYF; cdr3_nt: TGTGCCAGCAGCCAAGCGGGTGGGACAGCCAAAAACATTCAGTACTTC
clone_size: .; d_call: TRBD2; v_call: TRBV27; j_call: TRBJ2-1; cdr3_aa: CASSPSGTSEDEQFF; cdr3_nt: TGTGCCAGCAGTCCCTCCGGGACTAGCGAAGATGAGCAGTTCTTC
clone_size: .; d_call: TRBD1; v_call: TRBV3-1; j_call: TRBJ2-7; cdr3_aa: CASSQAGGTGGFYEQYF; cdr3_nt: TGTGCCAGCAGCCAAGCAGGCGGGACAGGGGGGTTCTACGAGCAGTACTTC
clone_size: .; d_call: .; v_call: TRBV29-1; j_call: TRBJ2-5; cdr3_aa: CSVRTGGQQYF; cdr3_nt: TGCAGCGTTCGTACCGGGGGGCAGCAGTACTTC
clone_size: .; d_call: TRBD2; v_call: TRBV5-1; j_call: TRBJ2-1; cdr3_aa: CASSMTSGQNEQFF; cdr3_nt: TGCGCCAGCAGCATGACTAGCGGGCAGAATGAGCAGTTCTTC
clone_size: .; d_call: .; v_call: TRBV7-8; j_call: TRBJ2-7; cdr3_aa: CASSVGYVYEQYF; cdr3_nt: TGTGCCAGCAGCGTAGGATATGTCTACGAGCAGTACTTC
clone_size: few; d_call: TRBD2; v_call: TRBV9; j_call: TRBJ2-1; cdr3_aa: CASSPGLADNNEQFF; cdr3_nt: TGTGCCAGCAGCCCCGGACTAGCGGATAACAATGAGCAGTTCTTC
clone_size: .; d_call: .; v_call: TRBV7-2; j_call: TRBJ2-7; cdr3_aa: CASSIPGAGEQYF; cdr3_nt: TGTGCCAGCAGCATTCCGGGGGCGGGCGAGCAGTACTTC
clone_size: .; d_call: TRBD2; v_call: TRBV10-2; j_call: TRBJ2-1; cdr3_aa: CASDPASGVYNEQFF; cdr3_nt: TGCGCCAGTGACCCAGCTAGCGGGGTCTACAATGAGCAGTTCTTC
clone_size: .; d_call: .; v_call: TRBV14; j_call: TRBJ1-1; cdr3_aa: CASSQDLAGEAFF; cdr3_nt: TGTGCCAGCAGCCAAGATCTGGCAGGGGAAGCTTTCTTT
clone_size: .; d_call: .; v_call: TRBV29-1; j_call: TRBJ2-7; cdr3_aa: CSVRAGTRYEQYF; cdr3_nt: TGCAGCGTCCGGGCAGGGACTCGATACGAGCAGTACTTC
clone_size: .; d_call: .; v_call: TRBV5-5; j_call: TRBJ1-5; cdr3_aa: CASSERTGKVDQPQHF; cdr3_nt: TGTGCCAGCAGCGAAAGGACGGGAAAGGTAGATCAGCCCCAGCATTTT
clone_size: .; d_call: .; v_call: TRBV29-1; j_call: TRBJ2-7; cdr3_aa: CSVIWRTGYEQYF; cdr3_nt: TGCAGCGTTATATGGCGAACAGGCTACGAGCAGTACTTC
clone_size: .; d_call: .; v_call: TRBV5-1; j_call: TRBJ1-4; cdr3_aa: CASSLERDEKLFF; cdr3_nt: TGCGCCAGCAGCTTGGAACGGGATGAAAAACTGTTTTTT
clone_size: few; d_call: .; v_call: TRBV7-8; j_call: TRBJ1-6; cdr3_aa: CASSLAAASSYNSPLHF; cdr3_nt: TGTGCCAGCAGCTTAGCCGCGGCGAGCTCCTATAATTCACCCCTCCACTTT
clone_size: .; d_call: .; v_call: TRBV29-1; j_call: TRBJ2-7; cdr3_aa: CSVEETNYEQYF; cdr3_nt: TGCAGCGTTGAGGAAACCAACTACGAGCAGTACTTC
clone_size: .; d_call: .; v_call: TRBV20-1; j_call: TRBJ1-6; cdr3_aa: CSAVQPGPWDNSPLHF; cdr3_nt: TGCAGTGCCGTCCAACCGGGTCCTTGGGATAATTCACCCCTCCACTTT
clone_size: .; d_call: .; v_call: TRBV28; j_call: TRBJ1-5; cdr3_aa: CASSSPVGAESNQPQHF; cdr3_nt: TGTGCCAGCAGTTCCCCGGTGGGGGCAGAGAGCAATCAGCCCCAGCATTTT
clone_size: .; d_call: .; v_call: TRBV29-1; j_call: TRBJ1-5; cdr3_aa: CSAVTVSNQPQHF; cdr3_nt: TGCAGCGCAGTCACAGTTTCCAATCAGCCCCAGCATTTT
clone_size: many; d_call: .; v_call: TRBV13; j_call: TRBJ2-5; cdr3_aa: CASSKGGAYQETQYF; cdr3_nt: TGTGCCAGCAGCAAAGGGGGAGCGTACCAAGAGACCCAGTACTTC
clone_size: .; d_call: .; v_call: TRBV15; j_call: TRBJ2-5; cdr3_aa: CATSSGSTYNEQYF; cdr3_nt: TGTGCCACCAGCAGTGGGTCAACATACAATGAGCAGTACTTC
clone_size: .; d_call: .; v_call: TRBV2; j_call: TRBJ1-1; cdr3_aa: CASGRSWDGSTEAFF; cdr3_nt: TGTGCCAGCGGACGGTCCTGGGACGGGTCCACTGAAGCTTTCTTT
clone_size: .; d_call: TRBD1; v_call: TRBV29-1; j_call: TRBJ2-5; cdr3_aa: CSVEDPAGGEETQYF; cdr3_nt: TGCAGCGTTGAAGATCCAGCAGGGGGCGAAGAGACCCAGTACTTC
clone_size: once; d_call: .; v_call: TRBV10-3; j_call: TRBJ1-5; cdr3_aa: CAISESKLGRDDQPQHF; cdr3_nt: TGTGCCATCAGTGAGTCGAAGCTGGGCAGGGATGACCAGCCCCAGCATTTT
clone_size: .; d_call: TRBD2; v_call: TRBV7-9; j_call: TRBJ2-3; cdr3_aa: CASLGGLPDTQYF; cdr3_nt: TGTGCCAGCTTGGGGGGGTTGCCAGATACGCAGTATTTT
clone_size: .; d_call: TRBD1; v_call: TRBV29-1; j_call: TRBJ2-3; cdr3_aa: CSVEERGRRTDTQYF; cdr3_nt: TGCAGCGTTGAAGAAAGGGGGCGTCGCACAGATACGCAGTATTTT
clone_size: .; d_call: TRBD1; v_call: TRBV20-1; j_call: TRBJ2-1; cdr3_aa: CSVQTGRGPVYEQFF; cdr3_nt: TGCAGTGTCCAGACCGGAAGGGGGCCGGTGTATGAGCAGTTCTTC
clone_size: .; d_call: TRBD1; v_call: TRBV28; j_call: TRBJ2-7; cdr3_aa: CASTPAQGAVEQYF; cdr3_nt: TGTGCCAGCACCCCCGCACAGGGGGCCGTCGAGCAGTACTTC